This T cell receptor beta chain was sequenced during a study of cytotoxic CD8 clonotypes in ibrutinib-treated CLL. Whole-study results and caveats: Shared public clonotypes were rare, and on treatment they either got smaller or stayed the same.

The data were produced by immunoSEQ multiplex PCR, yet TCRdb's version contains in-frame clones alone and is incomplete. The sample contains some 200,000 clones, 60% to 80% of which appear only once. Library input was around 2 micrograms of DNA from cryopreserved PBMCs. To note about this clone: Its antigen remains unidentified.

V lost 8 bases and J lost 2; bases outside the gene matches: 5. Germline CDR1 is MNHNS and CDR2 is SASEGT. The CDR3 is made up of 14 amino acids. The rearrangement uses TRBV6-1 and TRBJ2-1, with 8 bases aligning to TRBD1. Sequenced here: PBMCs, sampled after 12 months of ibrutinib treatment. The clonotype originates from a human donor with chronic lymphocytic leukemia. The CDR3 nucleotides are TGTGCCAGCCGATGGGACAGGACCTACAATGAGCAGTTCTTC. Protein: CASRWDRTYNEQFF.